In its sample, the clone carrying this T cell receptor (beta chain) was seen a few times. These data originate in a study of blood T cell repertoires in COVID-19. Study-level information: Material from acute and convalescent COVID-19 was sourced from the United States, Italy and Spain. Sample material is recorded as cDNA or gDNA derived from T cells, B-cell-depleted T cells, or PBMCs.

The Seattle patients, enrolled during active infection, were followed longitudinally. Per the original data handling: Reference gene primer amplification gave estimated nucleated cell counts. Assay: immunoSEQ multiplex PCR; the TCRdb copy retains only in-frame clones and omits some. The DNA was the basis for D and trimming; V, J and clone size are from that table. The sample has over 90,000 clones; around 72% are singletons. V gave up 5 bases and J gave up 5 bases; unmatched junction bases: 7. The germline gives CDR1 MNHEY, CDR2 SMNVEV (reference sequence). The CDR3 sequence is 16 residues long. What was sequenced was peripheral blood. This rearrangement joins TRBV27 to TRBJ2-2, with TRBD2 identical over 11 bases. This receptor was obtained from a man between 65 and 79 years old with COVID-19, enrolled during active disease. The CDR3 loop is CASSLLAGGSTGELFF. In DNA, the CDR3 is TGTGCCAGCAGTCTCCTAGCGGGGGGTAGTACCGGGGAGCTGTTTTTT.